This TCR beta chain was recorded in a study of monozygotic twins with inflammatory bowel disease. General study results and limits: Distinguishing T cell subtypes was not possible. Healthy co-twins, by inverse Simpson, had higher TCRbeta diversity than their siblings with IBD. Between concordant and discordant twins, repertoire similarity failed to differ, a result that limited power may explain.

An amount of approximately 3,600 ng of total RNA was used for each TCR library. TCRdb reprocessed the 5' RACE reads, keeping one entry per CDR3 protein, no DNA. This repertoire includes just over 300,000 distinct CDR3 sequences. Germline CDR1 SGHRS, CDR2 YFSETQ. The CDR3 runs to 15 residues. Worth noting for this clonotype: Its matching antigen is unknown.

The sample was blood. V gene TRBV5-1 combines with J gene TRBJ2-3; TCRdb lists TRBD1, though no DNA is available to test this call. This receptor was taken from a human donor with ulcerative colitis or Crohn's disease, or a healthy co-twin of an affected twin (not recorded which). CDR3 sequence: CASSLQGGLTDTQYF.